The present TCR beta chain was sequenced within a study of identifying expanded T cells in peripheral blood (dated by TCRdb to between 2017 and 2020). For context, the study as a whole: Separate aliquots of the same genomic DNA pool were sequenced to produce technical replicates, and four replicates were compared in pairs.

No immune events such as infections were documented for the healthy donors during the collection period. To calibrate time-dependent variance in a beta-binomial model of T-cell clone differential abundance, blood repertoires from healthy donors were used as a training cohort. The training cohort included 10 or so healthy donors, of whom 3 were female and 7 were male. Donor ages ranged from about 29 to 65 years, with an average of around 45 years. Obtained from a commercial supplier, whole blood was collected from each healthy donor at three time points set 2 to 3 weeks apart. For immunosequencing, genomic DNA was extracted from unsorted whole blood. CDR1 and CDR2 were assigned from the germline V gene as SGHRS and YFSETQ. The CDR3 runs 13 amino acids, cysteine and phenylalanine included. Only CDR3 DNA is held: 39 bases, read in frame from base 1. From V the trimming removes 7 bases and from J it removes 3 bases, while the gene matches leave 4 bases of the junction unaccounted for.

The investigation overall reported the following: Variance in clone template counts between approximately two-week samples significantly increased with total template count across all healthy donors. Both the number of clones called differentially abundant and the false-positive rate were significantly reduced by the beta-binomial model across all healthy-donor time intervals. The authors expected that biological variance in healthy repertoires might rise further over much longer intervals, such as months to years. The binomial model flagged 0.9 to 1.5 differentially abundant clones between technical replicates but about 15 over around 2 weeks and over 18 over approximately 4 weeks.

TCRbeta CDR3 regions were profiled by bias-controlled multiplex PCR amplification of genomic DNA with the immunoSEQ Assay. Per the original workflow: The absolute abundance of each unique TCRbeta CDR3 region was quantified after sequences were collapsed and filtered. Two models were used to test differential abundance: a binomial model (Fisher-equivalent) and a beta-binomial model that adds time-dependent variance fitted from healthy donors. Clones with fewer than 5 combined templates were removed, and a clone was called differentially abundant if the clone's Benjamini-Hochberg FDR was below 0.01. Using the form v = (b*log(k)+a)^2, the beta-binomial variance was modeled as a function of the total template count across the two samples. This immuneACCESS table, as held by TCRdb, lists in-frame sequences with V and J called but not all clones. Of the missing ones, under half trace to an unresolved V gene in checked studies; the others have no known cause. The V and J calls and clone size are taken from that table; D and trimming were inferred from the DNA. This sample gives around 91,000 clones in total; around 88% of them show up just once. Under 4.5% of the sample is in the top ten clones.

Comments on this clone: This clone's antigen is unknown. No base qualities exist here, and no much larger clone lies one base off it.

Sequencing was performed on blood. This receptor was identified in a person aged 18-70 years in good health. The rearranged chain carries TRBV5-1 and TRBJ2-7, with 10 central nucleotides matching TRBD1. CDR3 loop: CASGQGGNYEQYF. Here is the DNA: TGCGCCAGCGGACAGGGGGGAAACTACGAGCAGTACTTC.